Described below is a single T cell receptor beta chain sequence and its context. Antigen unknown. The PCR ran on 60 Vbeta and 13 Jbeta primers. Sequencing was performed with immunoSEQ multiplex PCR; in TCRdb, only in-frame clones are kept and a portion is missing. The table has 150,000 to 200,000 clones, 80% to 90% seen once. This specimen belongs to a study of cytomegalovirus exposure and HLA in healthy donors. Findings and limits, study-wide: Some V segments, TRBV6-2 and TRBV6-3 among them, were indistinguishable and were therefore excluded.

The V end was cut by 0 bases, the J end by 4 bases, with 6 bases between. In germline, CDR1 is SGHKS, CDR2 YYEKEE (reference sequence). The CDR3 consists of 13 residues. J is TRBJ2-3 and V is TRBV5-5; D remains unclear. Sequencing was done on a sample of PBMCs. The TCR sequence derives from a man between 18 and 35 years old in good health and CMV-seronegative. In nucleotides, the CDR3 is TGTGCCAGCAGCTTGGGGCCCCCAGATACGCAGTATTTT. Translation gives CASSLGPPDTQYF.